This T cell receptor beta chain originates from a study of cytomegalovirus exposure and HLA in healthy donors. Between the trimmed V and J ends, which lost 7 bases and 0 bases, there was a span of 10 bases. CDR1 and CDR2 (germline): SNHLY, FYNNEI. The CDR3 has 13 residues. This clone was recorded once. This PCR relied on a set of 60 Vbeta primers and 13 Jbeta primers. Profiled with immunoSEQ multiplex PCR; TCRdb holds only in-frame clones, not every one. The table includes approximately 100,000 clones, about 89% detected once. The TCR was taken from a man aged 25-45 years in good health and CMV-seropositive. Input material: PBMCs. The chain couples TRBV2 to TRBJ2-7; TRBD2 might be the D (5 bases). CDR3 loop: CASKGGYSYEQYF. CDR3 DNA: TGTGCCAGCAAAGGCGGGTACTCCTACGAGCAGTACTTC.